This section outlines one TCR beta chain sequence together with its context. As yet, its antigen is unknown. The data belong to a study of cytomegalovirus exposure and HLA in healthy donors. The study ran its PCR with 60 Vbeta and 13 Jbeta primers. Profiled with immunoSEQ multiplex PCR; TCRdb holds only in-frame clones, not every one. The listing contains more than 200,000 clones. General study findings and limits: Per a later analysis, 15,000 to 20,000 TCR beta sequences showed association with HLA alleles at 0.05 false discovery rate. Three of the chains that were CMV-associated were confirmed in vitro to be specific for CMV antigens.

The CDR3 has 16 residues. Germline CDR1 and CDR2: ENHRY and SYGVKD. V trimming: 2 bases; J trimming: 3 bases; junction bases outside the gene matches: 5. V is TRBV10-3 and J is TRBJ1-4, with 8 bases aligning to TRBD1. The TCR was taken from a woman in her 30s in good health and CMV-seropositive. The sample was PBMCs. CDR3 sequence reads: CAISEPGTGSNEKLFF. For the CDR3, the DNA is TGTGCCATCAGTGAGCCCGGGACAGGATCTAATGAAAAACTGTTTTTT.